The sequence of this TCR beta chain was determined in a study of blood T cell repertoires in COVID-19. Germline lookup yields CDR1 SGHRS and CDR2 YFSETQ. The ends lost 0 bases at V and 4 bases at J; junction bases unmatched: 5. This CDR3 contains 17 residues. The data were produced by immunoSEQ multiplex PCR, yet TCRdb's version contains in-frame clones alone and is incomplete. The data show 67,000 or so clones, around 83% seen once. The TCR comes from a man between 65 and 80 years old with acute or convalescent COVID-19. The J gene is TRBJ2-6, the V gene TRBV5-1; 9 bases line up with TRBD1. The sample comprised peripheral blood. CDR3: CASSLEGQGTGANVLTF. CDR3 nucleotide sequence: TGCGCCAGCAGCTTGGAGGGACAGGGTACGGGGGCCAACGTCCTGACTTTC. The full variable domain, in which reference TRBV5-1 and TRBJ2-6 provide the parts outside the CDR3, is KAGVTQTPRYLIKTRGQQVTLSCSPISGHRSVSWYQQTPGQGLQFLFEYFSETQRNKGNFPGRFSGRQFSNSRSEMNVSTLELGDSALYLCASSLEGQGTGANVLTFGAGSRLTVL.